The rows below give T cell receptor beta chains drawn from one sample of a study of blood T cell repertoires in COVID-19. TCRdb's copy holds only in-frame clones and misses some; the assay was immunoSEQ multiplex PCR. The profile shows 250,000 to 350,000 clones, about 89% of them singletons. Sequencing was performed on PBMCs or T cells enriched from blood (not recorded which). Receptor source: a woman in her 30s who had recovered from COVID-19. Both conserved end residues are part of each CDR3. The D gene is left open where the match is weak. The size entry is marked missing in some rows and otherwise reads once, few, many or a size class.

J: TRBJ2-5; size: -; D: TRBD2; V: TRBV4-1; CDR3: CASSQEGTSGGGQETQYF; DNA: TGCGCCAGCAGCCAAGAGGGGACTAGCGGGGGCGGGCAAGAGACCCAGTACTTC
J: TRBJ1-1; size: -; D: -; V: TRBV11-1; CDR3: CASSLQPGVNTEAFF; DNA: TGTGCCAGCAGCTTACAACCAGGGGTGAACACTGAAGCTTTCTTT
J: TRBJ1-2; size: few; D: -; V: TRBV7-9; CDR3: CASRGDGYEKDTF; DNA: TGTGCCAGCCGGGGGGACGGCTATGAAAAGGACACCTTC
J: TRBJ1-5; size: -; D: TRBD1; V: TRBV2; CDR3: CASSEAGQGLNQPQHF; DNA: TGTGCCAGCAGTGAAGCTGGACAGGGCCTCAATCAGCCCCAGCATTTT
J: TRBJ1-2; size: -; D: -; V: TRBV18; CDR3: CASSPGGAGYGYTF; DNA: TGTGCCAGCTCACCTGGGGGGGCCGGATATGGCTACACCTTC
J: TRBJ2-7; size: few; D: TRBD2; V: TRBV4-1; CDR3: CASSLSGGRKNEQYF; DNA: TGCGCCAGCAGTCTTAGCGGGGGACGGAAGAACGAGCAGTACTTC
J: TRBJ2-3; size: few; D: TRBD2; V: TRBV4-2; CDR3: CASSQDWPTVAGPTDTQYF; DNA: TGTGCCAGCAGCCAAGATTGGCCAACGGTAGCGGGGCCCACAGATACGCAGTATTTT
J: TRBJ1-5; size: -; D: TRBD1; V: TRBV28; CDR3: CASSLWGTGGARNQPQHF; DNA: TGTGCCAGCAGTTTATGGGGGACAGGGGGTGCCCGAAATCAGCCCCAGCATTTT
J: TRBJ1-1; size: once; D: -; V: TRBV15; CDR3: CATSRAGGHTEAFF; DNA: TGTGCCACCAGCAGAGCCGGGGGTCACACTGAAGCTTTCTTT
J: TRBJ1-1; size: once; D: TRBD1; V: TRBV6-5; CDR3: CASSYSSGGTEAFF; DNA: TGTGCCAGCAGTTACTCGTCAGGGGGCACTGAAGCTTTCTTT
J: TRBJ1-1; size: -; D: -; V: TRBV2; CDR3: CASRTWGRVVAFF; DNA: TGTGCCAGCAGAACCTGGGGGCGAGTGGTAGCTTTCTTT
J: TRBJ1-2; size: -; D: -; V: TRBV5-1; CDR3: CASSLNTGKLYGYTF; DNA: TGCGCCAGCAGCTTGAATACAGGAAAGCTCTATGGCTACACCTTC
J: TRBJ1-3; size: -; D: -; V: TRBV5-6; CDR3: CASSLTVLGNTIYF; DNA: TGTGCCAGCAGCCTGACAGTCCTCGGAAACACCATATATTTT
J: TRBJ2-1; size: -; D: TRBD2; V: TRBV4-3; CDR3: CASSQGGGASGEQFF; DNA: TGCGCCAGCAGCCAAGGCGGGGGGGCCTCGGGTGAGCAGTTCTTC